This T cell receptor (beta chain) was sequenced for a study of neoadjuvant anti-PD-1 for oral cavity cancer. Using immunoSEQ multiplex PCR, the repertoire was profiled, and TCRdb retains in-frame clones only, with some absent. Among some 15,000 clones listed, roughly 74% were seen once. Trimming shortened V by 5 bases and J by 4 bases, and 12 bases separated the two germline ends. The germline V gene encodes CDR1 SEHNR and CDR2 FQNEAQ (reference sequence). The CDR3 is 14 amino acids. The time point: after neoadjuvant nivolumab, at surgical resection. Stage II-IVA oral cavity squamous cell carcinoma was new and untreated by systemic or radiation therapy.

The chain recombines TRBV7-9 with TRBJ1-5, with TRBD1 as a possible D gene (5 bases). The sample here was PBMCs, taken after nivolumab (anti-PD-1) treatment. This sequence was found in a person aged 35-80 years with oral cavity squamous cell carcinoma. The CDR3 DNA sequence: TGTGCCAGCAGCCTGGGACTTGGGAATCAGCCCCAGCATTTT. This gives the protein CASSLGLGNQPQHF.